Shown below are 23 T cell receptor beta chains from a single sample sequenced in a study of blood T cell repertoires in COVID-19. TCRdb's copy holds only in-frame clones and misses some; the assay was immunoSEQ multiplex PCR. The data contain some 320,000 clones, 90% of them singletons. The specimen sequenced was PBMCs or T cells enriched from blood (not recorded which). The source is a man in his sixties who had recovered from COVID-19.

This clone was seen a few times. This chain uses TRBV3-1 (or the pseudogene TRBV3-2) with TRBJ1-6, with 8 bases identical to TRBD1. CDR3 length equals 14 residues. Germline loops: CDR1 LGHDT, CDR2 YNNKEL (reference sequence). The trim removed 1 base at V and 10 bases at J, leaving 3 bases unmatched. CDR3 DNA: TGTGCCAGCAGCCAAGGTACAGGGGGGTCACCCCTCCACTTT. This encodes CASSQGTGGSPLHF.

The chain joins TRBV5-1 to TRBJ2-3, with D possibly being TRBD2 (5 bases). In germline, CDR1 is SGHRS, CDR2 YFSETQ. Trimming removed 4 bases at V and 3 bases at J, with 15 bases between. The CDR3 loop spans 15 amino acids. CDR3 protein: CASSPGSSRTDTQYF. DNA for the CDR3: TGCGCCAGCAGCCCGGGGTCTAGCCGAACAGATACGCAGTATTTT.

The J gene is TRBJ1-1, the V gene TRBV30, with a weak D call TRBD1 (5 bases). The germline V and J ends were trimmed by 3 bases and 5 bases, with 7 bases remaining between them. CDR3 length: 11 residues. Looked up from germline, CDR1 is GTSNPN and CDR2 is SVGIG (reference sequence). CDR3 nucleotides: TGTGCCTGGAGCAGGGTGACTGAAGCTTTCTTT. It encodes CAWSRVTEAFF.

The chain joins TRBV3-1 (or the pseudogene TRBV3-2) to TRBJ1-1; 9 bases are a match to TRBD1. V shed 4 bases, J shed 5 bases, and the junction held 5 bases outside the gene matches. Germline CDR1 reads LGHDT; CDR2 reads YNNKEL (reference sequence). The CDR3 has 14 amino acids. For the CDR3, the DNA is TGTGCCAGCAGCCTGGGACAGGGTAAGACTGAAGCTTTCTTT. Residues: CASSLGQGKTEAFF.

The chain employs TRBV5-1 and TRBJ2-3, with a tentative D call TRBD1 (5 bases). Between the trimmed V and J ends, which lost 2 bases and 0 bases, there was a span of 13 bases. The CDR3 contains 16 residues. Germline V CDR1 and CDR2: SGHRS, YFSETQ. This CDR3 reads CASSFMTASSTDTQYF. CDR3 sequence (DNA): TGCGCCAGCAGCTTTATGACAGCCTCTAGCACAGATACGCAGTATTTT.

This chain connects TRBV4-1 to TRBJ2-2; TRBD2 matches 7 bases. Losses at the gene ends were 1 base for V and 6 bases for J; bases not matched to a gene: 5. Germline V CDR1 and CDR2: MGHRA, YSYEKL. The CDR3 length is 15 residues. CDR3 amino acids: CASSQVGREAGELFF. The CDR3, as DNA: TGCGCCAGCAGCCAAGTCGGACGGGAGGCCGGGGAGCTGTTTTTT.

This clone was seen a single time. The germline gene is not matched at one end of the junction; a read error may be the cause. The chain combines TRBV7-7 with TRBJ2-2, with 9 bases identical to TRBD1. CDR3 length: 16 residues. CDR1 SSHAT and CDR2 FNYEAQ come from the germline V gene (reference sequence). The CDR3 sequence: CASSLGQGITTGELFF. The CDR3 nucleotides read TGTGCTAGCAGCCTAGGACAGGGGATAACCACCGGGGAGCTGTTTTTT.

The chain combines TRBV15 with TRBJ1-5; D is possibly TRBD1 (5 bases). The ends were cut back, 3 bases at V and 12 bases at J, with 12 bases in the middle. The CDR3 contains 12 residues. From germline, CDR1 is LNHNV and CDR2 YYDKDF (reference sequence). CDR3 DNA: TGTGCCACCAGCAGGAAGGGGCCGAACCAGCATTTT. Translated: CATSRKGPNQHF. Full variable domain (missing parts from reference TRBV15 and TRBJ1-5): DAMVIQNPRYQVTQFGKPVTLSCSQTLNHNVMYWYQQKSSQAPKLLFHYYDKDFNNEADTPDNFQSRRPNTSFCFLDIRSPGLGDTAMYLCATSRKGPNQHFGDGTRLSIL.

V is TRBV28 and J is TRBJ2-7; 7 nucleotides match TRBD1. J was trimmed by 1 base and V by 6 bases; bases with no gene match: 6. The CDR3 consists of 14 residues. From germline, CDR1 is MDHEN and CDR2 SYDVKM. This chain's CDR3 is CASRRKQGSYEQYF. Here the CDR3 DNA reads TGTGCCAGCAGGCGTAAACAGGGGTCCTACGAGCAGTACTTC.

This sequence joins TRBV30 and TRBJ1-1, with TRBD1 as a possible D gene (5 bases). Germline loops: CDR1 GTSNPN, CDR2 SVGIG (reference sequence). V lost 4 bases, J lost 0 bases, and 12 bases lay in between. CDR3 length equals 14 residues. Written as DNA, the CDR3 is TGTGCCTGGAAGGTGGGGCCGATGAACACTGAAGCTTTCTTT. Its translation is CAWKVGPMNTEAFF.

The V call is TRBV24-1, the J call TRBJ2-3; 15 bases line up with TRBD2. Trimming cost V 4 bases and J 6 bases; bases outside gene matches: 7. Germline V CDR1 and CDR2: KGHDR, SFDVKD. The length of the CDR3 is 17 residues. CDR3 loop: CATSDPLGLAGGDTQYF. The CDR3 bases are TGTGCCACCAGTGACCCCCTAGGACTAGCGGGAGGGGATACGCAGTATTTT.

The chain is built from TRBV18 and TRBJ1-2; D may be TRBD1 (6 bases). V was trimmed by 3 bases and J by 4 bases, leaving 18 bases between them. This CDR3 has 16 amino acids. CDR1 and CDR2 from the germline V gene are KGHSH and LQKENI. CDR3 residues: CASSPMDRDLSYGYTF. In DNA, the CDR3 is TGTGCCAGCTCACCGATGGACAGAGACCTAAGCTATGGCTACACCTTC.

CDR3 nucleotide sequence: TGTGCCAGCAGCTCCCAGGGTGCGTGGAACACTGAAGCTTTCTTT. Translation: CASSSQGAWNTEAFF. J is TRBJ1-1 and V is TRBV5-5; the D gene is possibly TRBD1 (5 bases). Between the trimmed V and J ends, which lost 3 bases and 1 base, there was a span of 13 bases. Looked up from germline, CDR1 is SGHKS and CDR2 is YYEKEE (reference sequence). CDR3 length: 15 amino acids.

The V call is TRBV18, the J call TRBJ2-7; 8 nucleotides line up with TRBD1. The CDR3 has 15 residues. After removal of 5 bases from V and 1 base from J, the junction contained 7 bases not matched to a gene. Germline lookup yields CDR1 KGHSH and CDR2 LQKENI. The CDR3 is CASSEGQVPSYEQYF. The CDR3 DNA is TGTGCCAGCTCAGAGGGACAGGTCCCTTCCTACGAGCAGTACTTC.

This clone appeared a few times. The V and J genes are TRBV13 and TRBJ1-2, with 7 bases identical to TRBD1. V lost 3 bases to trimming and J lost 4 bases; unmatched junction nucleotides: 5. Germline V gene sequence: CDR1 PRHDT, CDR2 FYEKMQ (reference sequence). CDR3 size: 14 residues. CDR3 in amino acids: CASSFVRGTYGYTF. In DNA, the CDR3 is TGTGCCAGCAGCTTCGTCAGGGGGACCTATGGCTACACCTTC.

The rearrangement uses TRBV5-4 and TRBJ2-1; 7 bases agree with TRBD2. Trimming removed 6 bases from V and 2 bases from J; junction bases left unmatched: 11. Per the germline V gene, CDR1 is SGHNT and CDR2 is YYREEE (reference sequence). The CDR3 sequence is 16 residues long. As DNA, the CDR3 is TGTGCCAGCACCCTAGGTGGCGGGGGACCCTACAATGAGCAGTTCTTC. Translation: CASTLGGGGPYNEQFF.

V is TRBV29-1 and J is TRBJ2-1; 15 bases are shared with TRBD2. J lost 7 bases, V lost 6 bases, and 7 bases had no gene match. The CDR3 extends over 15 amino acids. CDR1 and CDR2 from the germline V gene are SQVTM and ANQGSEA. This chain's CDR3 is CSVGLAGGQLNEQFF. CDR3 nucleotides: TGCAGCGTCGGACTAGCGGGAGGGCAATTGAATGAGCAGTTCTTC.

V usage is TRBV27 and J usage is TRBJ1-2, with a weak D call TRBD1 (6 bases). Between the trimmed V and J ends, which lost 2 bases and 1 base, there was a span of 17 bases. The CDR3 is made up of 17 amino acids. Germline-derived CDR1 and CDR2 are MNHEY and SMNVEV (reference sequence). CDR3 DNA sequence: TGTGCCAGCAGTTTACTAGGACAGCCTTCACTTAACTATGGCTACACCTTC. Its translation is CASSLLGQPSLNYGYTF.

The chain recombines TRBV5-6 with TRBJ2-1; possible D gene TRBD2, 5 bases. The CDR3 is 17 amino acids. V gave up 4 bases and J gave up 1 base, with 18 bases separating them. From germline, CDR1 is SGHDT and CDR2 YYEEEE. Here the CDR3 DNA reads TGTGCCAGCAGCCGGGAAAAACGGTTCGGGTCCTACAATGAGCAGTTCTTC. This encodes CASSREKRFGSYNEQFF. The whole variable domain, filled in from reference TRBV5-6 and TRBJ2-1, reads DAGVTQSPTHLIKTRGQQVTLRCSPKSGHDTVSWYQQALGQGPQFIFQYYEEEERQRGNFPDRFSGHQFPNYSSELNVNALLLGDSALYLCASSREKRFGSYNEQFFGPGTRLTVL.

The V call is TRBV19, the J call TRBJ2-3, with 7 nucleotides matching TRBD2. CDR3 size: 15 residues. Germline trimming cut 3 bases from V and 5 bases from J; bases unmatched to any gene: 8. Germline CDR1 and CDR2: LNHDA and SQIVND (reference sequence). The CDR3 reads CASSILAGAGDTQYF. The CDR3 DNA reads as TGTGCCAGTAGTATTCTCGCGGGAGCGGGAGATACGCAGTATTTT.

The V call is TRBV5-5, the J call TRBJ2-2; D remains unclear. The CDR3 spans 14 residues. The germline V and J ends were trimmed by 0 bases and 7 bases, with 10 bases remaining between them. Germline V gives CDR1 SGHKS, CDR2 YYEKEE (reference sequence). CDR3 coding DNA: TGTGCCAGCAGCTTGGTACTCGTCGGCGGGGAGCTGTTTTTT. Its protein is CASSLVLVGGELFF.

The DNA for the CDR3 is TGTGCCAGCAGGACTAAGGGGGCAGAAATGGGGAATTCACCCCTCCACTTT. Translating gives CASRTKGAEMGNSPLHF. The rearrangement links TRBV5-4 to TRBJ1-6; TRBD1 matches at 7 bases. Germline V CDR1 and CDR2: SGHNT, YYREEE (reference sequence). The CDR3 length is 17 residues. V dropped 5 bases and J dropped 7; count of bases not matched to a gene: 15.

The chain combines TRBV5-1 with TRBJ2-1; 7 bases map to TRBD2. The junction had 11 bases not matched to a gene; V was cut back by 4 bases and J by 7 bases. This CDR3 region has 15 residues. Germline V gives CDR1 SGHRS, CDR2 YFSETQ. The CDR3 DNA reads TGCGCCAGCAGCACAAAACGGACTAGTCTTAATGAGCAGTTCTTC. Translating it yields CASSTKRTSLNEQFF.